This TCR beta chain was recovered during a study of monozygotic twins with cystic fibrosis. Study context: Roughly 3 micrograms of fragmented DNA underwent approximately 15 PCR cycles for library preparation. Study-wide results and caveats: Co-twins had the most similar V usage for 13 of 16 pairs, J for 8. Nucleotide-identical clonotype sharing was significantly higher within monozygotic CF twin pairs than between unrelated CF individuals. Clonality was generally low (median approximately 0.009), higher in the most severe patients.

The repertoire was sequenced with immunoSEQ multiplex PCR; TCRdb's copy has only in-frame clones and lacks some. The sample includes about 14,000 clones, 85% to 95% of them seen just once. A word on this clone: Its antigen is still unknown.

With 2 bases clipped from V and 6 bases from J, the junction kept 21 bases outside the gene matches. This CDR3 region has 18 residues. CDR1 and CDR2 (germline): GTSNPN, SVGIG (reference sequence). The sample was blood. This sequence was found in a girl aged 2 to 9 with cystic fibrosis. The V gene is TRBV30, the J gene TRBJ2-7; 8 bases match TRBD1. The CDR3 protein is CAWSPLFLAGGLPTEQYF. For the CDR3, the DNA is TGTGCCTGGAGTCCCCTCTTTCTAGCAGGGGGCCTCCCCACCGAGCAGTACTTC.